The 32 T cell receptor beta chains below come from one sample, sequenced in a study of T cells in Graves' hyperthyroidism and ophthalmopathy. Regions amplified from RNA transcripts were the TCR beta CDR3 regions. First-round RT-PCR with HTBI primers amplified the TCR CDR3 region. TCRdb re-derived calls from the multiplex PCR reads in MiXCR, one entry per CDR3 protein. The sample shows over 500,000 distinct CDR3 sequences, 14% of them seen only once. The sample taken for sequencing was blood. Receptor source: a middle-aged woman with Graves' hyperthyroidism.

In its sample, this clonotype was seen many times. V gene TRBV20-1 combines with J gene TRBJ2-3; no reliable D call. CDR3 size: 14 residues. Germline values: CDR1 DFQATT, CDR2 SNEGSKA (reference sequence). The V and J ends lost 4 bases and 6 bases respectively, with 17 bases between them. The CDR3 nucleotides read TGCAGTGCTAACCTCCCTGGGGTGGAGGATACGCAGTATTTT. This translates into CSANLPGVEDTQYF.

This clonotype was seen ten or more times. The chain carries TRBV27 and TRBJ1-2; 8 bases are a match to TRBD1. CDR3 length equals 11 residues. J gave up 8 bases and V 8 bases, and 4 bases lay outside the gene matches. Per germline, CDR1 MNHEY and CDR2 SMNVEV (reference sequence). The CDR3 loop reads CASGRTGGYTF. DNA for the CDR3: TGTGCCAGCGGGCGGACAGGGGGCTACACCTTC.

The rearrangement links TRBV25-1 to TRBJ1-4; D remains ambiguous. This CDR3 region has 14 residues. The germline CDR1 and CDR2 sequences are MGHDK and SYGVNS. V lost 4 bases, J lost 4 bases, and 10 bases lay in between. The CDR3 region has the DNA TGTGCCAGCAGTGCAGGCGCCGTTAATGAAAAACTGTTTTTT. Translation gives CASSAGAVNEKLFF.

The CDR3: CASSVGGGQNTGELFF. The CDR3 DNA sequence: TGTGCCAGCAGCGTAGGGGGCGGGCAGAACACCGGGGAGCTGTTTTTT. J is TRBJ2-2 and V is TRBV9; D may correspond to TRBD1 or TRBD2 (5 bases each). The CDR3 is made up of 16 amino acids. V was trimmed by 0 bases and J by 1 base, leaving 10 bases between them. CDR1 and CDR2 from the germline V gene are SGDLS and YYNGEE.

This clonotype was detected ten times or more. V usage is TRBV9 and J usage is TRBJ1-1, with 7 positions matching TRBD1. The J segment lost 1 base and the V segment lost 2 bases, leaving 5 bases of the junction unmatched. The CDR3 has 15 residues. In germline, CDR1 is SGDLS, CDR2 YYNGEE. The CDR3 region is CASSVAGTANTEAFF. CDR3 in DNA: TGTGCCAGCAGCGTCGCCGGGACAGCGAACACTGAAGCTTTCTTT.

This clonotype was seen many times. CDR3 residues: CASSPRGAVHSGANVLTF. CDR3 bases: TGTGCCAGCAGTCCCCGGGGGGCAGTACACTCTGGGGCCAACGTCCTGACTTTC. The chain couples TRBV12-3 or TRBV12-4 to TRBJ2-6; D might be TRBD2 (7 bases). This CDR3 has 18 amino acids. V lost 5 bases and J lost 0, with 17 bases in between.

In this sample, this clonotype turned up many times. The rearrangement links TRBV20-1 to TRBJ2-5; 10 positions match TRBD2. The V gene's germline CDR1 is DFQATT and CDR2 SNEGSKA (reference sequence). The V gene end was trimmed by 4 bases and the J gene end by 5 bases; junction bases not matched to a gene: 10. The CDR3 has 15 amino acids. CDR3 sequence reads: CSAKIGTSVGETQYF. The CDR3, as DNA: TGCAGTGCTAAAATAGGGACTAGCGTAGGCGAGACCCAGTACTTC.

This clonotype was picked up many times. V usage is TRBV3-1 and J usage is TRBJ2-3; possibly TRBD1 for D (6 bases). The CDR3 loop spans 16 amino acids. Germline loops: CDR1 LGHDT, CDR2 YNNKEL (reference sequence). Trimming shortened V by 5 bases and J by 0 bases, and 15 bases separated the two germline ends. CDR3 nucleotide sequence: TGTGCCAGCAGCGGCCGACAGGCCGCTAGCACAGATACGCAGTATTTT. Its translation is CASSGRQAASTDTQYF.

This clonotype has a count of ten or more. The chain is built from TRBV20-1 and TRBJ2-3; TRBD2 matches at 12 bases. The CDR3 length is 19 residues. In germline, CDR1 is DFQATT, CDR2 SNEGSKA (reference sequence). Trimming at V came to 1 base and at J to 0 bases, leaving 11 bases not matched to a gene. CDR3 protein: CSARGASGRALWSTDTQYF. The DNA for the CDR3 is TGCAGTGCTAGAGGGGCTAGCGGGAGGGCCTTGTGGAGCACAGATACGCAGTATTTT.

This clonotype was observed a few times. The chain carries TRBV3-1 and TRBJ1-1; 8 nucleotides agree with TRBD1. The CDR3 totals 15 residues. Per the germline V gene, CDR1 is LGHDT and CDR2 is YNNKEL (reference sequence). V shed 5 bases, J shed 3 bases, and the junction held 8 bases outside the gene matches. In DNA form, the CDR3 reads TGTGCCAGCAGCGCGACAGGGGCTCGGGACACTGAAGCTTTCTTT. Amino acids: CASSATGARDTEAFF.

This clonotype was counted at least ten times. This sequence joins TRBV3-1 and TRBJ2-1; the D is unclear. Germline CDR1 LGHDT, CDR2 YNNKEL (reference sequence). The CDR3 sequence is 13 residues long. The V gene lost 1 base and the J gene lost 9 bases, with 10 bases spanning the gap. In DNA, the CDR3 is TGTGCCAGCAGCCAAGTACGGGCTGGTGAGCAGTTCTTC. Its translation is CASSQVRAGEQFF.

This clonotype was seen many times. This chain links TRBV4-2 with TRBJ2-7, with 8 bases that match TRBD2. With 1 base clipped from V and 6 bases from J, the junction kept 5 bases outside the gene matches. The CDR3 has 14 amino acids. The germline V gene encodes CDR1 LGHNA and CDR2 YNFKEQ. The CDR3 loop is CASSQGTSSGEQYF. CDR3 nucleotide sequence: TGTGCCAGCAGCCAAGGGACTAGCTCTGGCGAGCAGTACTTC.

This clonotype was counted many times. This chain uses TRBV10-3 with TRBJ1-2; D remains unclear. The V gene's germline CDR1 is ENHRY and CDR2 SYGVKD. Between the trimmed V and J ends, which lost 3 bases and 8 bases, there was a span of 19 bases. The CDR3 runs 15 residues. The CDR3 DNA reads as TGTGCCATCAGTGACTCATCGACAACGAACGCAGGCTACACCTTC. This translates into CAISDSSTTNAGYTF.

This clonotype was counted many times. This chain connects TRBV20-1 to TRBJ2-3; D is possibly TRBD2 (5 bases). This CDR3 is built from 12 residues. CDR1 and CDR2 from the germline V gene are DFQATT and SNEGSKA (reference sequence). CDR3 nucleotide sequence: TGCACGAGCGGAACCAGCACAGATACGCAGTATTTT. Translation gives CTSGTSTDTQYF.

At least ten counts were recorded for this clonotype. The CDR3 reads CSARASGKNNEQFF. The CDR3 nucleotides are TGCAGTGCTAGAGCTAGCGGGAAAAACAATGAGCAGTTCTTC. The J gene is TRBJ2-1, the V gene TRBV20-1; 9 bases match TRBD2. This CDR3 has 14 amino acids. V gave up 1 base and J gave up 5 bases; unmatched junction bases: 3. Germline V CDR1 and CDR2: DFQATT, SNEGSKA (reference sequence).

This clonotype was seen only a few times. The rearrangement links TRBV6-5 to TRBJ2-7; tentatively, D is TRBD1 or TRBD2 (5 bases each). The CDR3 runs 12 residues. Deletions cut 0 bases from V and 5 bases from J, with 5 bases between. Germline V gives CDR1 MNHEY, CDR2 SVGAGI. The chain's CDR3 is CASSYSGDEQYF. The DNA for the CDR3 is TGTGCCAGCAGTTACTCGGGGGACGAGCAGTACTTC.

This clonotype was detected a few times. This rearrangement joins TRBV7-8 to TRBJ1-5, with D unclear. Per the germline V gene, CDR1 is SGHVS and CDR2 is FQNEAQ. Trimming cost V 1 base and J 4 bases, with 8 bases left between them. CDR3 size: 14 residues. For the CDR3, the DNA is TGTGCCAGCAGCTTAGAACTCGAGAATCAGCCCCAGCATTTT. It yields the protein CASSLELENQPQHF. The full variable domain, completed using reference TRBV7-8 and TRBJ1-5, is GAGVSQSPRYKVAKRGQDVALRCDPISGHVSLFWYQQALGQGPEFLTYFQNEAQLDKSGLPSDRFFAERPEGSVSTLKIQRTQQEDSAVYLCASSLELENQPQHFGDGTRLSIL.

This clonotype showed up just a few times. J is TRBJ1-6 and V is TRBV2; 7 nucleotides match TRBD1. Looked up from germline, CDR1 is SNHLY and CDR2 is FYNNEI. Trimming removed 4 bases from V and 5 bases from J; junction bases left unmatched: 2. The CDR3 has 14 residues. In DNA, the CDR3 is TGTGCCAGCAGTGGGGACAGTAATAATTCACCCCTCCACTTT. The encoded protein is CASSGDSNNSPLHF. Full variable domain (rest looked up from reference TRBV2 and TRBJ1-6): EPEVTQTPSHQVTQMGQEVILRCVPISNHLYFYWYRQILGQKVEFLVSFYNNEISEKSEIFDDQFSVERPDGSNFTLKIRSTKLEDSAMYFCASSGDSNNSPLHFGNGTRLTVT.

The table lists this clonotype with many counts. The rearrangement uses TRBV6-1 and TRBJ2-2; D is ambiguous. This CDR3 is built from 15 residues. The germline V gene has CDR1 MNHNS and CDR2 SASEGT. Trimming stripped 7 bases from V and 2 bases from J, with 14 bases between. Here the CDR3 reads CASTYGRPNTGELFF. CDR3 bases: TGTGCCAGCACCTACGGCAGACCAAACACCGGGGAGCTGTTTTTT.

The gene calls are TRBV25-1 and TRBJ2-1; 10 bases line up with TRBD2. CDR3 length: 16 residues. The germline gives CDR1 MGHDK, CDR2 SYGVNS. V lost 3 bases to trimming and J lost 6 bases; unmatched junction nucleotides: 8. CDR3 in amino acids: CASSDSASGSVNEQFF. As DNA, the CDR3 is TGTGCCAGCAGTGACTCTGCTAGCGGGAGTGTCAATGAGCAGTTCTTC.

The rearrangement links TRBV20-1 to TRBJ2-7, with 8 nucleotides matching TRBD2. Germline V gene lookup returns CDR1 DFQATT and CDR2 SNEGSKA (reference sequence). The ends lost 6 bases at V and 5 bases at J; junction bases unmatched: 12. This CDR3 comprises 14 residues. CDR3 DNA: TGCAGTGCGCCCTGGGTTGCGGGAGGAGACGAGCAGTACTTC. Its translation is CSAPWVAGGDEQYF.

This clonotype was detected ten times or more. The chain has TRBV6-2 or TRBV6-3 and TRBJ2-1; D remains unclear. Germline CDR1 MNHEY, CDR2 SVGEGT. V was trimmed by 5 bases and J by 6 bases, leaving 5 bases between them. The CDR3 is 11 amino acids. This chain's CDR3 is CASSQFNEQFF. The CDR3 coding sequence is TGTGCCAGCAGTCAATTCAATGAGCAGTTCTTC.

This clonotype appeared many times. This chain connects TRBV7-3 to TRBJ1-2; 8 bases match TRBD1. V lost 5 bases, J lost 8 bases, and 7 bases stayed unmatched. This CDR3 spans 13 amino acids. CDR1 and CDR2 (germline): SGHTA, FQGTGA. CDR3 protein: CASSLGQGIGYTF. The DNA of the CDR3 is TGTGCCAGCAGCCTTGGACAGGGAATAGGCTACACCTTC. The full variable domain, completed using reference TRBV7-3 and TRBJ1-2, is GAGVSQTPSNKVTEKGKYVELRCDPISGHTALYWYRQSLGQGPEFLIYFQGTGAADDSGLPNDRFFAVRPEGSVSTLKIQRTERGDSAVYLCASSLGQGIGYTFGSGTRLTVV.

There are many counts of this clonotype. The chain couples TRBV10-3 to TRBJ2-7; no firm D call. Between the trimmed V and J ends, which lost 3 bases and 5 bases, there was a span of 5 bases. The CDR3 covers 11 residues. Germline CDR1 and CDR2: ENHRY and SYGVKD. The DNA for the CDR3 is TGTGCCATCAGTGAACACGACGAGCAGTACTTC. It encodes CAISEHDEQYF.

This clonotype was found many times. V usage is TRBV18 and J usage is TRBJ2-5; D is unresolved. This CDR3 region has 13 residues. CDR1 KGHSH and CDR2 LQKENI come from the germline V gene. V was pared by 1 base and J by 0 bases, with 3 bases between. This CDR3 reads CASSPQYQETQYF. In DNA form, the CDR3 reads TGTGCCAGCTCACCACAGTACCAAGAGACCCAGTACTTC. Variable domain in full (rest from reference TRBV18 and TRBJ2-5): NAGVMQNPRHLVRRRGQEARLRCSPMKGHSHVYWYRQLPEEGLKFMVYLQKENIIDESGMPKERFSAEFPKEGPSILRIQQVVRGDSAAYFCASSPQYQETQYFGPGTRLLVL.

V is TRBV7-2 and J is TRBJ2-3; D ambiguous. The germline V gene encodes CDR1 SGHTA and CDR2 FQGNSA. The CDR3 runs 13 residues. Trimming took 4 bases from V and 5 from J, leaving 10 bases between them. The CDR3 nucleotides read TGTGCCAGCAGCTCGGGCAACCGAGATACGCAGTATTTT. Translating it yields CASSSGNRDTQYF.

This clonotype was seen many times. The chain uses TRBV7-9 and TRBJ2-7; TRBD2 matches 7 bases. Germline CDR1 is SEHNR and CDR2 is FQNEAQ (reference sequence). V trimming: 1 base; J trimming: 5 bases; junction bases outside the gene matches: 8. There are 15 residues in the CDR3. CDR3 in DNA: TGTGCCAGCAGCTTAGGGGATGCGGGAGTCAACGAGCAGTACTTC. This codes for CASSLGDAGVNEQYF.

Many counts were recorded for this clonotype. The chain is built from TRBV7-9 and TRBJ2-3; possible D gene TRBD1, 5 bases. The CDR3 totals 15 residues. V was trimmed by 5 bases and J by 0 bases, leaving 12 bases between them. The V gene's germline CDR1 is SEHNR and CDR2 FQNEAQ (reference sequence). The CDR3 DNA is TGTGCCAGCAGCCAGCGACAGATAAGCACAGATACGCAGTATTTT. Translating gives CASSQRQISTDTQYF.

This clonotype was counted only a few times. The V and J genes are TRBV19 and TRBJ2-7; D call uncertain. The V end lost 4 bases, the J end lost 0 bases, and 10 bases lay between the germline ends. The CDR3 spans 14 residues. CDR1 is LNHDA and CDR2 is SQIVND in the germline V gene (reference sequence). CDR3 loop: CASSRELSSYEQYF. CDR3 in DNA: TGTGCCAGTAGTAGAGAATTGAGCTCCTACGAGCAGTACTTC.

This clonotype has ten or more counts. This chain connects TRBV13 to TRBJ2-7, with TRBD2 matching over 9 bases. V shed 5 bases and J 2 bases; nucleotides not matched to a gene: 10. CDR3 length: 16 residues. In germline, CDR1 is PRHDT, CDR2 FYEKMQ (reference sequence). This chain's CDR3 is CASSSRDLAGTYEQYF. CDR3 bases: TGTGCCAGCAGCAGCCGGGATCTAGCGGGGACCTACGAGCAGTACTTC.

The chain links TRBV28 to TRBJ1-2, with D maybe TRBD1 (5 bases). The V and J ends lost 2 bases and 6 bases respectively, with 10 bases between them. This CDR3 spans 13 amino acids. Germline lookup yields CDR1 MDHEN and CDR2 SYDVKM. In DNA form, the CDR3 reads TGTGCCAGCAGTTTACGGGGGATTCATGGCTACACCTTC. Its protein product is CASSLRGIHGYTF.

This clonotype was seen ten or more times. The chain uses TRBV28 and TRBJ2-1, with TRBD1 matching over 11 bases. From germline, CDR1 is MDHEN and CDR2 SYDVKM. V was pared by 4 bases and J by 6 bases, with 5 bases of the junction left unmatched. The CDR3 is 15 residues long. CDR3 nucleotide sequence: TGTGCCAGCAGTTCCGGGGACAGGGGGGGCAATGAGCAGTTCTTC. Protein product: CASSSGDRGGNEQFF.